This paragraph covers one T cell receptor (beta chain) sequence. What it binds is not known. The entry originates in a study of post-analysis software for immune sequencing data. Germline V lookup: CDR1 LGHDT, CDR2 YNNKEL (reference sequence). This CDR3 is built from 11 residues. With 3 bases removed from V and 15 bases from J, the gap between germline ends came to 12 bases. Points from the study as a whole: Those with multiple sclerosis, the patient group, showed significantly lower normalized Chao1 diversity than controls. Included in a set of a few TRBV segments more frequent in patients than controls were TRBV5-6, TRBV5-1 and TRBV20-1.

cDNA libraries for TCR beta contained unique molecular identifiers. Each CDR3 protein gets one entry after TCRdb re-called the PCR reads with MiXCR. The sample has approximately 770,000 distinct CDR3 sequences, roughly 50% seen once; the top ten hold roughly 5.2%. Sequenced: blood. V and J are TRBV3-1 and TRBJ2-1; D is perhaps TRBD1 or TRBD2 (6 bases each). The receptor was derived from a girl under 18 with multiple sclerosis. The CDR3 nucleotides read TGTGCCAGCAGCCAGGGGGGCCCTCGGTTCTTC. Its translation: CASSQGGPRFF.